This record concerns one T cell receptor (beta chain) sequence. The repertoire was sequenced with immunoSEQ multiplex PCR; TCRdb's copy has only in-frame clones and lacks some. The sample records 150,000 or so clones, 94% being singletons. The data were obtained in a study of control samples from healthy donors and cancer patients. The TCR originated in a man between 35 and 55 years old in good health. What was sequenced was blood.

The CDR3 nucleotides are TGTGCCAGCAGTGACCCGCGACTAGCGGGGGAAGTGGATACGCAGTATTTT. Its protein product is CASSDPRLAGEVDTQYF. This chain links TRBV2 with TRBJ2-3; TRBD2 matches at 12 bases. CDR3 length equals 17 residues. The germline V gene has CDR1 SNHLY and CDR2 FYNNEI. V was clipped by 3 bases and J by 6 bases; unmatched bases: 10.